These 14 T cell receptor beta chains share one sample of origin, sequenced in a study of T cells expressing NK-cell markers. TCRdb re-called the 5' RACE reads and gives one entry per CDR3 protein, without DNA. Its clone listing holds 200,000 to 300,000 distinct CDR3 sequences. The sequenced sample consisted of blood T cells: a sorted CD56 or NKG2C T cell subset, CD4+ or CD8+ T cells, or bulk PBMC T cells (not recorded which). These receptor sequences come from a woman aged 18 to 75 in good health.

The chain joins TRBV20-1 to TRBJ1-6. In germline, CDR1 is DFQATT, CDR2 SNEGSKA (reference sequence). The CDR3 runs to 13 residues. The CDR3 spells CSATFGSNSPLHF.

The rearrangement uses TRBV20-1 and TRBJ2-7. Germline-derived CDR1 and CDR2 are DFQATT and SNEGSKA (reference sequence). The CDR3 length is 15 residues. The CDR3: CSALTSTRSSYEQYF.

This chain uses TRBV5-1 with TRBJ2-4; TCRdb's D gene call, TRBD2, goes unchecked for lack of DNA. CDR3 length equals 17 residues. The germline V gene encodes CDR1 SGHRS and CDR2 YFSETQ. The CDR3 protein is CASSPGTSGRAVHIQYF.

The V and J genes are TRBV7-2 and TRBJ1-2; TCRdb reports TRBD1, a call that lacks DNA to check it against. CDR3 length equals 16 residues. The V gene's germline CDR1 is SGHTA and CDR2 FQGNSA. CDR3 protein: CASSSQGRGTAYGYTF. Complete variable domain (other parts from reference TRBV7-2 and TRBJ1-2): GAGVSQSPSNKVTEKGKDVELRCDPISGHTALYWYRQSLGQGLEFLIYFQGNSAPDKSGLPSDRFSAERTGGSVSTLTIQRTQQEDSAVYLCASSSQGRGTAYGYTFGSGTRLTVV.

V usage is TRBV20-1 and J usage is TRBJ1-1; the TRBD1 assignment by TCRdb is unverifiable without DNA. Germline V gene data show CDR1 as DFQATT and CDR2 as SNEGSKA (reference sequence). CDR3 length: 11 residues. CDR3 sequence: CSAPTGTKTFF.

The chain employs TRBV29-1 and TRBJ1-1; TCRdb indicates TRBD1, and absent DNA this call remains unverified. CDR1 and CDR2 from the germline V gene are SQVTM and ANQGSEA. The CDR3 extends over 12 amino acids. CDR3 sequence reads: CSTLGGGTEAFF.

The chain is built from TRBV5-4 and TRBJ1-2; TCRdb selects TRBD1, and the lack of DNA leaves this call unchecked. Germline loops: CDR1 SGHNT, CDR2 YYREEE (reference sequence). The CDR3 covers 13 residues. This chain's CDR3 is CASTRGLDYGYTF. The variable domain in full, with the rest retrieved from reference TRBV5-4 and TRBJ1-2, is ETGVTQSPTHLIKTRGQQVTLRCSSQSGHNTVSWYQQALGQGPQFIFQYYREEENGRGNFPPRFSGLQFPNYSSELNVNALELDDSALYLCASTRGLDYGYTFGSGTRLTVV.

The chain couples TRBV5-1 to TRBJ2-1; TCRdb picks TRBD1, but there is no DNA to check that call. The length of the CDR3 is 14 residues. Germline lookup yields CDR1 SGHRS and CDR2 YFSETQ. The CDR3 protein is CASSPGADYNEQFF.

CDR3 residues: CSARGPSGANVLTF. The chain has TRBV20-1 and TRBJ2-6. Per germline, CDR1 DFQATT and CDR2 SNEGSKA (reference sequence). This CDR3 comprises 14 residues.

This chain links TRBV7-3 with TRBJ2-1; the TCRdb D gene call, TRBD2, has no DNA to confirm it. Germline loops: CDR1 SGHTA, CDR2 FQGTGA. The CDR3 is made up of 16 amino acids. CDR3 residues: CASSWVGLGLANEQFF.

The rearrangement uses TRBV20-1 and TRBJ1-5. This CDR3 spans 18 amino acids. Germline V CDR1 and CDR2: DFQATT, SNEGSKA (reference sequence). The CDR3 spells CSASLIRNNRDSNQPQHF.

The chain recombines TRBV28 with TRBJ1-5; lacking DNA, the TRBD1 call made by TCRdb goes unchecked. The CDR3 contains 13 residues. The germline V gene encodes CDR1 MDHEN and CDR2 SYDVKM. The CDR3: CATQGRSNQPQHF.

V is TRBV11-1 and J is TRBJ2-3; the TCRdb call, TRBD2, lacks DNA for checking. This CDR3 has 18 amino acids. Germline CDR1 is SGHAT and CDR2 is FQDESV (reference sequence). The chain's CDR3 is CASSLADWAGGSTDTQYF.

This chain uses TRBV5-1 with TRBJ1-3. This CDR3 is 15 amino acids long. CDR1 and CDR2 (germline): SGHRS, YFSETQ. The CDR3 reads CASSLSRSSGNTIYF.